This T cell receptor (beta chain) was sequenced during a study of shared clonotypes between healthy human individuals. General observations from the study: Exclusively blood specimens were collected; tissue repertoires likely differ. Four donors had around 5% of their naive CD4 clonotypes in common.

Repertoires were generated with immunoSEQ multiplex PCR, while TCRdb's copy carries only in-frame clones and drops some. The sample carries some 2.1 million clones, about 95% recorded once. CD45RO-negative CD8 cells positively selected for CCR7 made up the naive population, which excluded terminally differentiated effector memory CD45RA+ cells. Germline loops: CDR1 MNHEY, CDR2 SVGAGI. This CDR3 has 16 residues. V dropped 2 bases and J dropped 5; count of bases not matched to a gene: 12. In regard to this clone: Its antigen remains unidentified.

Source material: naive CD8+ T cells sorted from blood. The chain recombines TRBV6-5 with TRBJ2-7, with 7 bases that match TRBD1. This sequence was found in a young man in good health. The CDR3 DNA reads TGTGCCAGCAGTTACGACTCGACAGGGATAGGCGACGAGCAGTACTTC. Its translation: CASSYDSTGIGDEQYF.